This T cell receptor beta chain stems from a study of CD8 T cells in Susac syndrome. Germline CDR1 MDHEN, CDR2 SYDVKM. The V end was cut by 5 bases, the J end by 0 bases, with 14 bases between. The CDR3 runs to 15 residues. With respect to this clonotype: Its antigen is not known.

Under recently defined diagnostic criteria, the patients with Susac syndrome qualified as having definite or probable disease. Random hexamers were used to reverse transcribe roughly 0.5 to 1 ug of RNA. TCRdb processed the immunoSEQ multiplex PCR reads anew with MiXCR; each CDR3 protein has one entry. The data hold 65,000 to 100,000 distinct CDR3 sequences, with around 96% observed a single time. Notes on the study in general: There were 15 to 20 Susac-specific public clones in total CD8+ repertoires and several in CD8+ TEMRA repertoires.

The TCR was taken from a human donor with Susac syndrome. The chain is built from TRBV28 and TRBJ2-7, with a tentative D call TRBD2 (6 bases). The specimen sequenced was CD8+ T cells from PBMCs. The CDR3 nucleotides read TGTGCCAGCAGTCCGCCGGCGGGGTCCTCCTACGAGCAGTACTTC. Residues: CASSPPAGSSYEQYF.